This entry is about one T cell receptor (beta chain). In the authors' methods: The authors estimated nucleated cell counts from reference gene primer amplification. Some clones are missing from TCRdb's copy, which holds only in-frame ones; the method was immunoSEQ multiplex PCR. Clonal size and the V and J genes are those of that table, whereas D and trimming came from the DNA. The profile shows about 150,000 clones, about 90% of them singletons. The data are from a study of blood T cell repertoires in COVID-19. About the research overall: The study drew acute and convalescent COVID-19 samples from the United States, Italy and Spain. Sources were T cells, B-cell-depleted T cells, or PBMCs; the material itself was cDNA or gDNA.

The CDR3 has 16 residues. Losses at the gene ends were 5 bases for V and 2 bases for J; bases not matched to a gene: 2. Germline V gives CDR1 LNHNV, CDR2 YYDKDF (reference sequence). The rearrangement links TRBV15 to TRBJ2-2, with 13 bases matching TRBD2. The sequence was obtained from a man in his forties or fifties with active COVID-19. Source material: peripheral blood. The chain's CDR3 is CATSGLAGANTGELFF. The CDR3 DNA reads TGTGCCACCAGCGGACTAGCGGGAGCCAACACCGGGGAGCTGTTTTTT.